This T cell receptor (beta chain) was captured in a study of CD8 T cells in ankylosing spondylitis. With regard to this clonotype: Antigen unknown.

The CDR3 is 12 residues long. V was trimmed by 2 bases and J by 8 bases, leaving 8 bases between them. Study observations and caveats: Reportedly, significant enrichment of disease-linked clones occurred in matched ankylosing spondylitis synovial fluid.

Library preparation for TCR beta used quantitative 5'-RACE with molecular barcodes. From the 5' RACE reads, TCRdb called clonotypes with MiXCR, one entry per CDR3 protein. The data show around 250,000 distinct CDR3 sequences, roughly a third seen once. The chain links TRBV12-3 or TRBV12-4 to TRBJ2-3, with D possibly being TRBD2 (5 bases). This TCR was sampled from a male donor with ankylosing spondylitis or in good health (not recorded which). Sequencing input: blood, either unsorted or a sorted T cell fraction (not recorded which). For the CDR3, the DNA is TGTGCCAGCAGTTTAAGGGCGGGTACGCAGTATTTT. Protein: CASSLRAGTQYF.